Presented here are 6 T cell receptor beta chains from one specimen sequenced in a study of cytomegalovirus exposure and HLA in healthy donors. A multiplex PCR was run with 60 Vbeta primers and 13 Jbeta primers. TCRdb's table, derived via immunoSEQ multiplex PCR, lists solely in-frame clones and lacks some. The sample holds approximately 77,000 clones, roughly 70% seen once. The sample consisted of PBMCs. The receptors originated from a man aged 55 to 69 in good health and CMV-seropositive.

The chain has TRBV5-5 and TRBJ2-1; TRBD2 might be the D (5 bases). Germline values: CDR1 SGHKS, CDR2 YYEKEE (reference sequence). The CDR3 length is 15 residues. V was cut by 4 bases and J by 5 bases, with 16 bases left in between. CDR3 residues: CASSLLMGDHNEQFF. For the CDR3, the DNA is TGTGCCAGCAGCCTCCTCATGGGAGACCACAATGAGCAGTTCTTC.

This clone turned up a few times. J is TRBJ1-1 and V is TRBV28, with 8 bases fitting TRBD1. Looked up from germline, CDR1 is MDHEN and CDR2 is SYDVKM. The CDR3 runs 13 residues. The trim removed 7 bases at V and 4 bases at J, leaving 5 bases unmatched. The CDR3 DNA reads TGTGCCAGCACCGAGGACAGGGTCACTGAAGCTTTCTTT. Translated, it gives CASTEDRVTEAFF.

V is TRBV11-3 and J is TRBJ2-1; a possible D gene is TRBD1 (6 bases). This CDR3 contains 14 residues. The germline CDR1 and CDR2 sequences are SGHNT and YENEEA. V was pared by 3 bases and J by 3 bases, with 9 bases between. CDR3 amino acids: CASSLGALYNEQFF. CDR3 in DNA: TGTGCCAGCAGCTTGGGGGCCCTCTACAATGAGCAGTTCTTC.

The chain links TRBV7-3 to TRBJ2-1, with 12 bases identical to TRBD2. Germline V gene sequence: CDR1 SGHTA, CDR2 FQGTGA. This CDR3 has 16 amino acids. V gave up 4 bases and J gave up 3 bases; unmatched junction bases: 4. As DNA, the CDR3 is TGTGCCAGCAGCTCCGGGGGACTAGCGGGCTACAATGAGCAGTTCTTC. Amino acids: CASSSGGLAGYNEQFF.

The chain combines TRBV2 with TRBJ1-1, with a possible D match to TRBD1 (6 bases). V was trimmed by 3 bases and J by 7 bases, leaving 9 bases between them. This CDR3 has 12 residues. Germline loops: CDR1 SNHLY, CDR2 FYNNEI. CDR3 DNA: TGTGCCAGCAGTGAGGACAGAGTTGAAGCTTTCTTT. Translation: CASSEDRVEAFF.

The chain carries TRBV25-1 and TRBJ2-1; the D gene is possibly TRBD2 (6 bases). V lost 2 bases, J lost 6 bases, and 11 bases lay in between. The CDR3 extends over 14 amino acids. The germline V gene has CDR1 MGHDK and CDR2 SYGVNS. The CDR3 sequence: CASSELDYFNEQFF. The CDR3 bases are TGTGCCAGCAGTGAACTGGACTACTTCAATGAGCAGTTCTTC.